This is a list of T cell receptor beta chains from one sample in a study of cytotoxic CD8 clonotypes in ibrutinib-treated CLL. The data were produced by immunoSEQ multiplex PCR, yet TCRdb's version contains in-frame clones alone and is incomplete. The sample lists approximately 100,000 clones; approximately 77% were seen once. This material consisted of PBMCs, taken after 24 months of ibrutinib treatment. These receptors were obtained from a human donor with chronic lymphocytic leukemia. CDR3s include the opening cysteine and the closing phenylalanine or tryptophan. A D gene is named only where the DNA matches it firmly. Some rows mark clone size as missing; the rest say once, few, many or name a class of expanded clone.

d_call j_call v_call clone_size cdr3_aa cdr3_nt
. TRBJ2-3 TRBV28 few CASSLWADTQYF TGTGCCAGCAGTTTATGGGCAGATACGCAGTATTTT
. TRBJ2-1 TRBV11-1 . CASSSSSGSYNEQFF TGTGCCAGCAGCTCGAGTAGCGGCTCCTACAATGAGCAGTTCTTC
. TRBJ1-2 TRBV6-1 . CASSPEGNYGYTF TGTGCCAGCAGTCCTGAGGGGAACTATGGCTACACCTTC
. TRBJ1-6 TRBV9 . CASSTPTGRGSPLHF TGTGCCAGCAGCACCCCAACAGGGAGAGGTTCACCCCTCCACTTT
TRBD1 TRBJ2-5 TRBV5-8 . CASSLDRGKTQYF TGTGCCAGCAGCTTGGACAGGGGAAAGACCCAGTACTTC
TRBD1 TRBJ2-7 TRBV11-2 . CASSSSDRGAYEQYF TGTGCCAGCAGCTCATCGGACAGGGGGGCCTACGAGCAGTACTTC
TRBD2 TRBJ2-2 TRBV25-1 . CASSGNGLADYTGELFF TGTGCCAGCAGTGGAAATGGACTAGCGGACTACACCGGGGAGCTGTTTTTT
. TRBJ1-3 TRBV11-2 . CASSPDRLTSGNTIYF TGTGCCAGCAGCCCTGACAGGCTTACGTCTGGAAACACCATATATTTT
TRBD1 TRBJ1-5 TRBV4-2 many CASSRDRANQPQHF TGTGCCAGCAGCCGGGACAGGGCAAATCAGCCCCAGCATTTT
TRBD1 TRBJ1-2 TRBV10-2 . CASTTGGKGYTF TGCGCCAGTACGACAGGGGGCAAGGGCTACACCTTC
TRBD1 TRBJ2-7 TRBV27 . CASHRRGQVRYEQYF TGTGCCAGCCATCGGAGAGGACAGGTTCGCTACGAGCAGTACTTC
. TRBJ2-5 TRBV11-2 . CASSLESAGTQYF TGTGCCAGCAGCTTAGAGAGTGCGGGGACCCAGTACTTC
. TRBJ1-5 TRBV10-3 . CAISEQSNQPQHF TGTGCCATCAGTGAACAGTCTAATCAGCCCCAGCATTTT
. TRBJ2-7 TRBV19 once CATRLHGTGSLEQYF TGTGCCACCCGGCTGCACGGGACGGGGAGTCTCGAGCAGTACTTC
. TRBJ1-2 TRBV5-1 . CASSLVAGATNYGYTF TGCGCCAGCAGCTTGGTGGCAGGAGCAACTAACTATGGCTACACCTTC
. TRBJ2-5 TRBV2 . CASHRAQETQYF TGTGCCAGCCATCGGGCCCAAGAGACCCAGTACTTC
TRBD2 TRBJ2-1 TRBV28 . CAGRESGKDNEQFF TGTGCCGGGCGGGAGAGTGGAAAGGACAATGAGCAGTTCTTC
TRBD1 TRBJ1-5 TRBV2 . CASSARGFGRQPQHF TGTGCCAGCAGTGCCAGGGGGTTCGGTCGTCAGCCCCAGCATTTT
TRBD1 TRBJ1-6 TRBV6-5 . CASSTTGDSPLHF TGTGCCAGCAGTACCACAGGGGATTCACCCCTCCACTTT
TRBD1 TRBJ1-2 TRBV7-9 few CASSVGQDVVYGYTF TGTGCCAGCAGCGTGGGACAGGATGTAGTCTATGGCTACACCTTC
TRBD2 TRBJ2-1 TRBV11-2 once CASSSDLGRGHNEQFF TGTGCCAGCAGCTCCGACTTAGGGAGGGGCCACAATGAGCAGTTCTTC
TRBD2 TRBJ2-5 TRBV10-3 . CAISGGGAQETQYF TGTGCCATCAGTGGCGGGGGAGCTCAAGAGACCCAGTACTTC
TRBD1 TRBJ2-1 TRBV5-8 . CASSQRQGYNEQFF TGTGCCAGCAGCCAGCGACAGGGGTACAATGAGCAGTTCTTC
. TRBJ2-7 TRBV7-2 . CASSLGTSQNSYEQYF TGTGCCAGCAGCTTAGGAACTAGCCAAAACTCCTACGAGCAGTACTTC
. TRBJ1-1 TRBV18 . CASSTMGGQSTEAFF TGTGCCAGCTCAACAATGGGGGGGCAGAGCACTGAAGCTTTCTTT
. TRBJ2-7 TRBV28 . CASSLGHVSYEQYF TGTGCCAGCAGTTTGGGACACGTCTCCTACGAGCAGTACTTC
. TRBJ1-2 TRBV2 few CATVREDGYTF TGTGCCACCGTTAGGGAGGATGGCTACACCTTC
. TRBJ2-1 TRBV5-1 . CASTLTGYNEQFF TGCGCCAGCACCCTCACAGGGTACAATGAGCAGTTCTTC
. TRBJ2-7 TRBV10-1 few CASSLTGNEQYF TGCGCCAGCAGTCTAACAGGGAACGAGCAGTACTTC
. TRBJ2-1 TRBV2 . CASRTGGFSSYNEQFF TGTGCCAGCAGGACAGGCGGGTTTAGCTCCTACAATGAGCAGTTCTTC
TRBD2 TRBJ2-1 TRBV5-5 . CASSSSGTSGLYNEQFF TGTGCCAGCAGCTCCTCCGGGACTAGCGGTCTCTACAATGAGCAGTTCTTC
. TRBJ2-6 TRBV27 . CASSLWGSSGANVLTF TGTGCCAGCAGCCTGTGGGGGAGCTCTGGGGCCAACGTCCTGACTTTC
TRBD1 TRBJ2-7 TRBV6-5 . CASRKGQGTSEQYF TGTGCCAGCAGGAAGGGACAGGGGACCTCCGAGCAGTACTTC
. TRBJ1-5 TRBV19 . CASREGQIGSNQPQHF TGTGCCAGTCGGGAGGGGCAGATTGGAAGCAATCAGCCCCAGCATTTT
. TRBJ1-5 TRBV5-6 . CASSLAGLGSNQPQHF TGTGCCAGCAGCTTGGCGGGCCTAGGGAGCAATCAGCCCCAGCATTTT
. TRBJ2-6 TRBV9 . CASSVRGVGANVLTF TGTGCCAGCAGCGTACGCGGGGTAGGGGCCAACGTCCTGACTTTC
TRBD1 TRBJ2-7 TRBV29-1 . CSVDRQGAYEQYF TGCAGCGTTGACCGACAGGGGGCCTACGAGCAGTACTTC
. TRBJ2-7 TRBV9 . CASGPRGALEQYF TGTGCCAGCGGGCCCCGGGGGGCACTAGAGCAGTACTTC
TRBD1 TRBJ1-2 TRBV7-9 . CASSTLGTGKPGYTF TGTGCCAGCAGCACACTCGGGACAGGGAAACCTGGCTACACCTTC
TRBD2 TRBJ2-7 TRBV5-1 . CASSLGTSGTYEQYF TGCGCCAGCAGCTTGGGGACTAGCGGAACCTACGAGCAGTACTTC
TRBD2 TRBJ2-1 TRBV10-3 . CAISLDGRVYNEQFF TGTGCCATCAGTCTAGACGGGAGGGTATACAATGAGCAGTTCTTC
TRBD2 TRBJ2-7 TRBV11-2 many CASSLQVSGRSTEQYF TGTGCCAGCAGCTTACAGGTCAGCGGGAGGTCAACCGAGCAGTACTTC
. TRBJ1-2 TRBV6-6 . CASSYSKGVYGYTF TGTGCCAGCAGTTACTCGAAAGGGGTGTATGGCTACACCTTC
TRBD1 TRBJ2-7 TRBV27 few CASRSGQGALHEQYF TGTGCCAGCAGGTCGGGACAGGGGGCGCTCCACGAGCAGTACTTC
. TRBJ2-3 TRBV27 . CASNPAGGPTDTQYF TGTGCCAGCAATCCCGCCGGGGGGCCCACAGATACGCAGTATTTT
. TRBJ1-3 TRBV28 . CASSRQETLRNTIYF TGTGCCAGCAGTAGACAGGAAACTCTTAGAAACACCATATATTTT
. TRBJ2-1 TRBV7-3 . CASSPGGINEQFF TGTGCCAGCAGCCCCGGCGGGATTAATGAGCAGTTCTTC
. TRBJ1-2 TRBV5-4 . CASSLGGDGYTF TGTGCCAGCAGCTTGGGAGGGGATGGCTACACCTTC
TRBD1 TRBJ1-1 TRBV5-3 . CARSLVGDRVNTEAFF TGTGCCAGAAGCTTGGTAGGGGACAGGGTGAACACTGAAGCTTTCTTT
. TRBJ2-7 TRBV5-4 . CASSQDTDEQYF TGTGCCAGCAGCCAAGATACAGACGAGCAGTACTTC
TRBD2 TRBJ2-1 TRBV5-5 . CASSSGFYNEQFF TGTGCCAGCTCTAGCGGGTTCTACAATGAGCAGTTCTTC
TRBD2 TRBJ2-5 TRBV27 . CASALGLAGAETQYF TGTGCCAGCGCCCTAGGACTAGCGGGAGCCGAGACCCAGTACTTC
. TRBJ1-2 TRBV5-1 . CASSLDGDGYGYTF TGCGCCAGCAGCTTGGACGGGGACGGGTATGGCTACACCTTC
TRBD1 TRBJ2-1 TRBV10-2 once CASRPTGGSNEQFF TGCGCCAGCAGACCGACAGGGGGAAGCAATGAGCAGTTCTTC